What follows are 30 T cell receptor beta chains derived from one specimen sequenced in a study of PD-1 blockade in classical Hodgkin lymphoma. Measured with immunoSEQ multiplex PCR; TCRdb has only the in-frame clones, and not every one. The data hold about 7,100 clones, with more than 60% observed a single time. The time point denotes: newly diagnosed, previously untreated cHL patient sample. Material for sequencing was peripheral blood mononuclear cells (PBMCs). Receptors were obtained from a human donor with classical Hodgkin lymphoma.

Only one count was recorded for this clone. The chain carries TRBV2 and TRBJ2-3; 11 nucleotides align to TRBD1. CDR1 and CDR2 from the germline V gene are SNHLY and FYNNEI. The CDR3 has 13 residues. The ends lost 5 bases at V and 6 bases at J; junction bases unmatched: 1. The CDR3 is CASSWDRGDTQYF. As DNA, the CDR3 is TGTGCCAGCAGTTGGGACAGGGGGGATACGCAGTATTTT. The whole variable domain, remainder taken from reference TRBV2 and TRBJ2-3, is EPEVTQTPSHQVTQMGQEVILRCVPISNHLYFYWYRQILGQKVEFLVSFYNNEISEKSEIFDDQFSVERPDGSNFTLKIRSTKLEDSAMYFCASSWDRGDTQYFGPGTRLTVL.

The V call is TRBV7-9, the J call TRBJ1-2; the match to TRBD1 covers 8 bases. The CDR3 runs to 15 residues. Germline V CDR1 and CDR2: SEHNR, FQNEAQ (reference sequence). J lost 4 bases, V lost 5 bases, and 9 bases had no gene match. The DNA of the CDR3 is TGTGCCAGCAGCGCCCTAGACAGGGGAGGCTATGGCTACACCTTC. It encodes CASSALDRGGYGYTF.

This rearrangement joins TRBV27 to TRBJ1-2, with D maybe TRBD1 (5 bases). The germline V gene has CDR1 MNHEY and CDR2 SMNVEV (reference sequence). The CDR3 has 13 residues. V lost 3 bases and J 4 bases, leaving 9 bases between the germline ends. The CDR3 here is CASSFGTGYGYTF. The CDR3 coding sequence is TGTGCCAGCAGTTTTGGGACGGGCTATGGCTACACCTTC.

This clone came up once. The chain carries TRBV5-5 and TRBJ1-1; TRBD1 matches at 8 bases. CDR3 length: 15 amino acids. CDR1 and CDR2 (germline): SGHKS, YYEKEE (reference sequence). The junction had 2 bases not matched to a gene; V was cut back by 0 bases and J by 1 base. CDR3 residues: CASSLGTGSNTEAFF. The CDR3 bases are TGTGCCAGCAGCTTGGGGACAGGGTCGAACACTGAAGCTTTCTTT. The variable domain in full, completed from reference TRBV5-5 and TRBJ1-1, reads DAGVTQSPTHLIKTRGQQVTLRCSPISGHKSVSWYQQVLGQGPQFIFQYYEKEERGRGNFPDRFSARQFPNYSSELNVNALLLGDSALYLCASSLGTGSNTEAFFGQGTRLTVV.

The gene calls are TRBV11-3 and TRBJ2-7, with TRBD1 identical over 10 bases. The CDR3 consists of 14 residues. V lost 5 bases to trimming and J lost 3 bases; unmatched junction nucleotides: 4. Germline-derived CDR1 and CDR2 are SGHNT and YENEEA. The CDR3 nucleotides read TGTGCCAGCAGCCGCGGGACAGGGGACTACGAGCAGTACTTC. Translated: CASSRGTGDYEQYF.

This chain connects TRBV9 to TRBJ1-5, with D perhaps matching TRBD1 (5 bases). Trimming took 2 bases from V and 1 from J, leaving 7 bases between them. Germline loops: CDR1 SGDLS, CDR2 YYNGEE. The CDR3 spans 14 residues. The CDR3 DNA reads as TGTGCCAGCAGCGTGGCAGGGAGCAATCAGCCCCAGCATTTT. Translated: CASSVAGSNQPQHF.

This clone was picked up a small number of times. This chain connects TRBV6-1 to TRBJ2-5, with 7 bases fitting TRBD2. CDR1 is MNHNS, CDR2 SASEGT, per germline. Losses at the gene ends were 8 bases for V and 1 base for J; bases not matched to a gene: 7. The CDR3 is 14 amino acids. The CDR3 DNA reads TGTGCCAGCGGACCAGCGGGACGCCAAGAGACCCAGTACTTC. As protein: CASGPAGRQETQYF.

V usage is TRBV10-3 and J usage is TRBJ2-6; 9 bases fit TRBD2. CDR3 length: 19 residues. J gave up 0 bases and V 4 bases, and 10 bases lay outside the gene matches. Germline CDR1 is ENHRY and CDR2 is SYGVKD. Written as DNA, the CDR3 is TGTGCCATCAGTGGGGAGCGGGAGGCCTCCTACTCTGGGGCCAACGTCCTGACTTTC. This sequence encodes CAISGEREASYSGANVLTF.

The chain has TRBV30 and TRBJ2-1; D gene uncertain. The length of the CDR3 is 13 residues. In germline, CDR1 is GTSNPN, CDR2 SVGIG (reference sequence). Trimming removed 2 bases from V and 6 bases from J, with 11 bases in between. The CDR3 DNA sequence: TGTGCCTGGAGTACCGACACTCGCAATGAGCAGTTCTTC. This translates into CAWSTDTRNEQFF.

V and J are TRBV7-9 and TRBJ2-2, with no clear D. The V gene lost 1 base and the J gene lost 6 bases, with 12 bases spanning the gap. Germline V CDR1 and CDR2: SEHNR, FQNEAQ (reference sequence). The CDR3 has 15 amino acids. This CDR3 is CASSLGTVFSGELFF. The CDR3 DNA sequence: TGTGCCAGCAGCTTAGGGACCGTGTTCTCCGGGGAGCTGTTTTTT.

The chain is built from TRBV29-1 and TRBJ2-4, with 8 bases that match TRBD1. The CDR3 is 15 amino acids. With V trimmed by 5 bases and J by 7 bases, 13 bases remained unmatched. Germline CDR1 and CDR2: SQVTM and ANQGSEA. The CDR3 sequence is CSVSPMQGAQNIQYF. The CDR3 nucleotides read TGCAGCGTTTCTCCGATGCAGGGGGCGCAGAACATTCAGTACTTC.

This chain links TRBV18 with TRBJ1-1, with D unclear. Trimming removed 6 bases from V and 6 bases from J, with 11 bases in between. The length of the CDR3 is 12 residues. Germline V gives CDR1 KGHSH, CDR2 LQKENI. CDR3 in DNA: TGTGCCAGCTCCGCACAAGATCCTGAAGCTTTCTTT. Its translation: CASSAQDPEAFF.

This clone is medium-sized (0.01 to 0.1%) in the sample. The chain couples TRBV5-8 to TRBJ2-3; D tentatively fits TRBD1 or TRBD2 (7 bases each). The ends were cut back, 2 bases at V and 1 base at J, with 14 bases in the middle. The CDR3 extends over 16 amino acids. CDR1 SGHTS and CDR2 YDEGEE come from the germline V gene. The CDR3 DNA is TGTGCCAGCAGCTTTGGGGGGGACAGTCGCACAGATACGCAGTATTTT. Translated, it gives CASSFGGDSRTDTQYF.

CDR3 in DNA: TGTGCCAGCAGTGGAGCAGGTGAGCAGTTCTTC. It specifies CASSGAGEQFF. The J gene is TRBJ2-1, the V gene TRBV2; D is uncertain. V gave up 4 bases and J gave up 9 bases, with 7 bases separating them. The germline V gene has CDR1 SNHLY and CDR2 FYNNEI. The CDR3 is 11 amino acids.

The DNA for the CDR3 is TGTGCCAGCAGCTTAGCCCAGGGGCTGGAGACCCAGTACTTC. Its translation: CASSLAQGLETQYF. The rearrangement links TRBV7-9 to TRBJ2-5; a possible D gene is TRBD1 (6 bases). CDR1 is SEHNR and CDR2 is FQNEAQ in the germline V gene (reference sequence). Trimming shortened V by 0 bases and J by 5 bases, and 10 bases separated the two germline ends. The CDR3 runs 14 residues.

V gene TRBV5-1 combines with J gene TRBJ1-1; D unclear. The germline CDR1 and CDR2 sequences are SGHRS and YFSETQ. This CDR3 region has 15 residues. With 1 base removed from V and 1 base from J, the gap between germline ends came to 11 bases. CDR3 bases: TGCGCCAGCAGCTTGATGGTTCCAGGGAACACTGAAGCTTTCTTT. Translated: CASSLMVPGNTEAFF.

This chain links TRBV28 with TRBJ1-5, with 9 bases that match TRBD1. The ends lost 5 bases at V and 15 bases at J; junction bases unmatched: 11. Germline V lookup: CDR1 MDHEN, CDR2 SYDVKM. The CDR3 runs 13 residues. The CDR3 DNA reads TGTGCCAGCAGTACAGGGGGCGCGGGGGTAGCGCATTTT. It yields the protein CASSTGGAGVAHF.

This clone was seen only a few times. Here the CDR3 DNA reads TGTGCCAGCAGTTTCGTTGACAGAGCCTATGGCTACACCTTC. Its protein is CASSFVDRAYGYTF. V is TRBV28 and J is TRBJ1-2, with D possibly matching TRBD1 (5 bases). Germline V gene lookup returns CDR1 MDHEN and CDR2 SYDVKM. V shed 3 bases and J shed 4 bases, with 12 bases lying between them. This CDR3 contains 14 residues.

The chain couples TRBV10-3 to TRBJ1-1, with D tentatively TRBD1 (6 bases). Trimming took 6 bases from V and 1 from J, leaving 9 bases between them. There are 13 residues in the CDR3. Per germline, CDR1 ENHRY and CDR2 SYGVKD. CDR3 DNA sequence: TGTGCCATCAGCGAGACAGGGAACACTGAAGCTTTCTTT. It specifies CAISETGNTEAFF.

The CDR3 DNA reads TGCGCCAGCAGTGAGTCGAGGGTCGCGAACACCGGGGAGCTGTTTTTT. It codes for CASSESRVANTGELFF. V usage is TRBV10-2 and J usage is TRBJ2-2; the D gene is possibly TRBD2 (5 bases). CDR1 is WSHSY and CDR2 is SAAADI in the germline V gene. This CDR3 has 16 residues. The ends were cut back, 0 bases at V and 0 bases at J, with 8 bases in the middle.

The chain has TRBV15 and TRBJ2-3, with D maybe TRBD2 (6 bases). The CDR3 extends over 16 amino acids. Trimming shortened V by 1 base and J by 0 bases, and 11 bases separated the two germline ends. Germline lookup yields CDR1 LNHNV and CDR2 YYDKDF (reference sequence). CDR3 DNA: TGTGCCACCAGCAGAGGCACTAGCACTAGCACAGATACGCAGTATTTT. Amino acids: CATSRGTSTSTDTQYF.

The CDR3 bases are TGTGCCAGCAGCCAATGGGCGGAGGGAAAAGAGACCCAGTACTTC. This encodes CASSQWAEGKETQYF. The chain couples TRBV11-2 to TRBJ2-5; tentatively, D is TRBD2 (6 bases). This CDR3 is 15 amino acids long. The V gene's germline CDR1 is SGHAT and CDR2 FQNNGV. Trimming pared 5 bases from V and 3 bases from J, leaving 16 bases between.

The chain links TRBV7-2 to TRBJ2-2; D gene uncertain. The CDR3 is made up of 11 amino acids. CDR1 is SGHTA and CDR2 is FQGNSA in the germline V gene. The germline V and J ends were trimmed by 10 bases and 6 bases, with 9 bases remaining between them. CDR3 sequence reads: CATTVAGELFF. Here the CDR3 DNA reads TGTGCCACAACGGTAGCCGGGGAGCTGTTTTTT.

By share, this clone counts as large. The CDR3 DNA reads TGTGCCAGCAGCCAAGATGAGGGTTCACCCCTCCACTTT. Protein: CASSQDEGSPLHF. V usage is TRBV4-2 and J usage is TRBJ1-6; D uncertain. The germline V gene has CDR1 LGHNA and CDR2 YNFKEQ. The CDR3 runs 13 residues. Trimming stripped 0 bases from V and 9 bases from J, with 6 bases between.

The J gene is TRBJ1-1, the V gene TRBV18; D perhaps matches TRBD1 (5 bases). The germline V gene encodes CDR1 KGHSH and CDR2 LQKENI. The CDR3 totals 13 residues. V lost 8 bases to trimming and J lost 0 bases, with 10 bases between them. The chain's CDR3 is CASVDSMNTEAFF. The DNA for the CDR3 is TGTGCCAGCGTCGACAGTATGAACACTGAAGCTTTCTTT.

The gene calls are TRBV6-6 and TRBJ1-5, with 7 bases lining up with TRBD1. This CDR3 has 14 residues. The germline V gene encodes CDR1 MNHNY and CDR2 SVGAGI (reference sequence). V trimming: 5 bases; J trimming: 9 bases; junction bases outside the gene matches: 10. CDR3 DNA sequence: TGTGCCAGCAGTCCCCAGGGGGACGGTTGGCCCCAGCATTTT. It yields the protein CASSPQGDGWPQHF.

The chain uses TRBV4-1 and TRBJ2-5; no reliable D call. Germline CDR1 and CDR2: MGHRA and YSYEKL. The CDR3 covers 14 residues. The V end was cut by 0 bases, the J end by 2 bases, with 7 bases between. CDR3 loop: CASSQDDAQETQYF. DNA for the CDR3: TGCGCCAGCAGCCAAGATGATGCGCAAGAGACCCAGTACTTC.

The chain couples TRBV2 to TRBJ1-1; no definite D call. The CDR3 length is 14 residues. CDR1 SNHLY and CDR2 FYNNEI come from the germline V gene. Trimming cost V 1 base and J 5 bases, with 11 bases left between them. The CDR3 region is CASSEVRTGTEAFF. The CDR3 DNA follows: TGTGCCAGCAGTGAAGTTAGAACGGGGACTGAAGCTTTCTTT.

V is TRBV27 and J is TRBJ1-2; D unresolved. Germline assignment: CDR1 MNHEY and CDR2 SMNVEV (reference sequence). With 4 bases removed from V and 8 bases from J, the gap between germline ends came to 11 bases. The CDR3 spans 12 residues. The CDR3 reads CASSSALGGYTF. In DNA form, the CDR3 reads TGTGCCAGCAGTTCGGCCTTGGGGGGCTACACCTTC.

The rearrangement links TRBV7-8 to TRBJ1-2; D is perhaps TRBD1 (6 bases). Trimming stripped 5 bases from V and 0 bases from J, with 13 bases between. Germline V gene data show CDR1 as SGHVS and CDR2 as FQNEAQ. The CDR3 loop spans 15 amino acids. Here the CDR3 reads CASSARTVTNYGYTF. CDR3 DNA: TGTGCCAGCAGCGCCAGGACAGTTACTAACTATGGCTACACCTTC. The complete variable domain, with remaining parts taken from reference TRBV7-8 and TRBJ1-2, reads GAGVSQSPRYKVAKRGQDVALRCDPISGHVSLFWYQQALGQGPEFLTYFQNEAQLDKSGLPSDRFFAERPEGSVSTLKIQRTQQEDSAVYLCASSARTVTNYGYTFGSGTRLTVV.